Listed below are T cell receptor beta chains from one sample, sequenced in a study of blood T cell repertoires in COVID-19. Profiled with immunoSEQ multiplex PCR; TCRdb holds only in-frame clones, not every one. In the table there are 110,000 or so clones, about four fifths of which are singletons. Sequences were obtained from peripheral blood. The receptors were gathered from a woman of 80 years or more with acute or convalescent COVID-19. CDR3s include the opening cysteine and the closing phenylalanine or tryptophan. A D gene is named only where the DNA matches it firmly. Some rows have no size entry. The others give once, few or many, or a class for an expanded clone.

V,size,J,D,CDR3,DNA
TRBV18,.,TRBJ2-1,TRBD2,CASSSGPYNEQFF,TGTGCCAGCTCTAGCGGGCCGTACAATGAGCAGTTCTTC
TRBV7-2,.,TRBJ2-1,TRBD2,CASSLALAGVRFF,TGTGCCAGCAGCTTAGCTCTAGCGGGAGTCCGGTTCTTC
TRBV5-6,.,TRBJ2-3,.,CASSSRLVYTDTQYF,TGTGCCAGCAGCTCGCGACTAGTGTACACAGATACGCAGTATTTT
TRBV15,.,TRBJ2-2,TRBD1,CATSRSLTGRYNTGELFF,TGTGCCACCAGCAGATCGCTGACAGGGCGCTACAACACCGGGGAGCTGTTTTTT
TRBV3-1/TRBV3-2,.,TRBJ2-2,.,CASSHRVNTGELFF,TGTGCCAGCAGCCACAGGGTGAACACCGGGGAGCTGTTTTTT
TRBV6-4,.,TRBJ2-2,TRBD2,CASSNGLATGELFF,TGTGCCAGCAGTAACGGACTAGCGACCGGGGAGCTGTTTTTT
TRBV2,.,TRBJ2-5,TRBD1,CASWTGGLQTQYF,TGTGCCAGCTGGACAGGGGGCTTACAGACCCAGTACTTC
TRBV18,.,TRBJ2-3,TRBD2,CASSPAGGRGDTQYF,TGTGCCAGCTCACCAGCGGGAGGCCGAGGAGATACGCAGTATTTT
TRBV5-1,.,TRBJ2-1,TRBD1,CASSWTGAETGGNEQFF,TGCGCCAGCAGCTGGACAGGGGCAGAGACGGGAGGCAATGAGCAGTTCTTC
TRBV24-1,.,TRBJ1-1,TRBD1,CATSRRGQGDTEAFF,TGTGCCACCAGCAGACGTGGACAGGGAGACACTGAAGCTTTCTTT
TRBV10-2,few,TRBJ1-4,.,CASSESGEKLFF,TGCGCCAGCAGTGAGTCCGGGGAAAAACTGTTTTTT
TRBV15,.,TRBJ1-5,TRBD1,CATSREDRGNQPQHF,TGTGCCACCAGCAGAGAGGACAGGGGTAATCAGCCCCAGCATTTT
TRBV3-1/TRBV3-2,.,TRBJ2-7,TRBD1,CASSQQGGSGEQYF,TGTGCCAGCAGCCAGCAAGGGGGCAGCGGAGAGCAGTACTTC
TRBV7-2,.,TRBJ1-4,.,CASSLRGISEKLFF,TGTGCCAGCAGCTTAAGGGGGATCAGTGAAAAACTGTTTTTT
TRBV5-1,.,TRBJ2-2,TRBD2,CASSLAVAGPTGELFF,TGCGCCAGCAGCTTGGCGGTAGCGGGCCCCACCGGGGAGCTGTTTTTT
TRBV6-5,.,TRBJ1-6,.,CASSRAGPLHF,TGTGCCAGCAGTCGCGCGGGGCCCCTCCACTTT
TRBV5-4,.,TRBJ2-3,TRBD2,CASSLGGRAGDTQYF,TGTGCCAGCAGCTTGGGCGGGAGGGCCGGAGATACGCAGTATTTT
TRBV29-1,.,TRBJ2-1,TRBD1,CSGAGTGGINEQFF,TGCAGCGGGGCCGGGACAGGGGGCATAAATGAGCAGTTCTTC
TRBV6-2/TRBV6-3,.,TRBJ1-2,.,CASSNRGDGYTF,TGTGCCAGCAGTAACCGCGGAGACGGCTACACCTTC
TRBV5-1,.,TRBJ2-7,TRBD1,CASSLATGGRGFYEQYF,TGCGCCAGCAGCTTGGCGACAGGGGGCCGGGGGTTCTACGAGCAGTACTTC
TRBV2,.,TRBJ2-1,.,CASSEDSFNEQFF,TGTGCCAGCAGTGAAGATAGTTTCAATGAGCAGTTCTTC
TRBV30,.,TRBJ1-6,.,CAWSVDTGNKSPLHF,TGTGCCTGGAGTGTGGATACAGGGAACAAATCACCCCTCCACTTT
TRBV14,.,TRBJ1-1,.,CASSQSVNTEAFF,TGTGCCAGCAGCCAATCCGTGAACACTGAAGCTTTCTTT
TRBV5-1,.,TRBJ1-2,.,CASSSTDLNYGYTF,TGCGCCAGCAGCTCGACAGACCTTAACTATGGCTACACCTTC
TRBV28,.,TRBJ1-1,TRBD1,CASRSSGTANTEAFF,TGTGCCAGCAGGTCCTCCGGGACAGCGAACACTGAAGCTTTCTTT
TRBV7-2,.,TRBJ2-1,TRBD1,CASSFTGGKGSYNEQFF,TGTGCCAGCAGCTTCACAGGGGGCAAAGGCTCCTACAATGAGCAGTTCTTC
TRBV5-8,.,TRBJ2-3,TRBD1,CASSSHRGQLFLDTQYF,TGTGCCAGCAGCTCACACAGGGGGCAGTTATTCTTAGATACGCAGTATTTT